The clone carrying this T cell receptor (beta chain) appeared a single time. Its antigen is unidentified. This sample was taken from a study of T cell repertoires in cytomegalovirus infection. Overall study context: Researchers turned to recently identified HLA-C-restricted CMV epitopes as well as well-studied HLA-B-restricted ones. Based on public TCR beta signatures, there were indications of CMV infection and of a matching HLA type. Broader study findings: Using cumulative public TCR beta family frequency, the authors identified those who carried CMV together with the relevant HLA. The ex vivo response was dominated by HLA-C-restricted CMV-specific TCR beta clonotypes.

Germline loops: CDR1 LNHNV, CDR2 YYDKDF (reference sequence). This CDR3 is built from 18 residues. Unmatched junction bases numbered 16, after V lost 5 bases and J lost 4 bases. TCRdb reprocessed the reads via MiXCR and lists one record per CDR3 protein. Of around 770,000 distinct CDR3 sequences in the sample, 29% were seen once. This chain connects TRBV15 to TRBJ2-1; 8 bases match TRBD2. The TCR originated in a human donor in good health (CMV status not recorded). Some clones in this sample may be carry-over from other donors' samples. This sample comprised cultured CD8+ T cells from PBMCs, obtained from culture after CMV antigen stimulation. Here the CDR3 DNA reads TGTGCCACCAGCCGGAAACACTTGGCGGGGGGACTATACAATGAGCAGTTCTTC. It encodes CATSRKHLAGGLYNEQFF.